This TCR beta chain was documented in a study of memory CD4+ T cells and cytomegalovirus serostatus. In the study overall: Donors were healthy Belgian adults, under 10 CMV seropositive and 24 seronegative.

Authors' analysis steps: Out-of-frame sequences were removed, leaving 2 million or so distinct TCRbeta sequences. Profiling relied on immunoSEQ multiplex PCR, and the TCRdb table lists in-frame clones only, not all of them. V, J and clone size are those of that table, while D and trimming were read from the DNA. The data hold about 57,000 clones, with around 85% observed a single time. Single viable CD3+CD4+CD8-CD45RO+ cells were sorted as the memory CD4+ T cells. The CDR3 is made up of 15 amino acids. V lost 4 bases and J lost 2, with 13 bases in between. The germline V gene encodes CDR1 SGHTS and CDR2 YDEGEE.

The sample taken for sequencing was memory CD4+ T cells from blood. This receptor was obtained from an adult in good health and CMV-seronegative. The chain is built from TRBV5-8 and TRBJ1-5, with D possibly TRBD1 on 5 matching bases. The CDR3 is CASSRGQDRNQPQHF. Written as DNA, the CDR3 is TGTGCCAGCAGCCGCGGACAAGACCGCAATCAGCCCCAGCATTTT.